This record concerns one TCR beta chain sequence. No antigen is known for it. Measured with immunoSEQ multiplex PCR; TCRdb has only the in-frame clones, and not every one. The data show around 78,000 clones, with more than 85% seen just once and 0.56% held by the top ten. These data belong to a study of a mutant IDH1 vaccine in newly diagnosed glioma. About the study: Eight vaccine injections were given to patients in weeks 1, 3, 5, 7, 11, 15, 19 and 23. Once 4-6 weeks had passed after radiotherapy alone, vaccination started, or it started with temozolomide cycles.

Specified time point: week 5, during vaccination. Doses consisted of 300 ug of mutant IDH1 20-mer peptide each, paired with topical imiquimod. Study-wide results and limits: Apparently unrelated to pseudoprogression were changes in the top peripheral T cell clonotypes.

This TCR was recovered from a woman aged 45-60 years with glioma. Sequences were derived from PBMCs, sampled from a glioma patient whose treatment included an IDH1 peptide vaccine.

The DNA for the CDR3 is TGCGCCAGCAGCGCTACGGCTAGCTCAGATACGCAGTATTTT. This translates into CASSATASSDTQYF. The chain recombines TRBV5-1 with TRBJ2-3; a weak D match, TRBD2 (5 bases). Deletions cut 4 bases from V and 4 bases from J, with 13 bases between. Germline CDR1 SGHRS, CDR2 YFSETQ. This CDR3 has 14 residues.